This T cell receptor (beta chain) was identified in a study of T cells in Graves' hyperthyroidism and ophthalmopathy. Study-wide points: The model foresaw ophthalmopathy a median roughly 6 months prior to onset. Most thyroid clonotypes expanded above 0.001 appeared in blood too.

TCR beta CDR3 regions were amplified from RNA. Initially, a first-round RT-PCR of the TCR CDR3 employed the HTBI primer set. TCRdb analysed the multiplex PCR reads with MiXCR anew, one entry per CDR3 protein. The sample contains about 660,000 distinct CDR3 sequences, nearly 45% of which appear only once. Many counts were recorded for this clonotype. Its antigen is not identified. Those patients with uncontrolled infection, other autoimmune disease, pregnancy or lactation were excluded. Together with thyroid ultrasound, orbital computed tomography, serum thyroxine and TRAb, clinical symptoms were used for diagnoses. The clonotype comes from an adult man with Graves' disease, either hyperthyroidism or ophthalmopathy (not recorded which). Sequencing was carried out using peripheral blood or thyroid tissue (not recorded which).

The CDR3 DNA is TGTGCCAGCAGTTACTACCCAGGGACGGACTATGGCTACACCTTC. Translating it yields CASSYYPGTDYGYTF. This rearrangement joins TRBV6-5 to TRBJ1-2; a possible D gene is TRBD1 (5 bases). This CDR3 region has 15 residues. Germline V lookup: CDR1 MNHEY, CDR2 SVGAGI. The V and J ends lost 1 base and 3 bases respectively, with 12 bases between them.